Listed here are 20 T cell receptor beta chains from one sample, sequenced in a study of identical twins listed by TCRdb under 2016. Libraries came from 5' RACE. The sample was run on an Illumina HiSeq 2000. The public sequencing data were trimmed at Q25 with fastp and processed into clonotypes with MiXCR by TCRdb, which kept only in-frame beta chains. Rows with one shared CDR3 protein collapse into an entry with the most common genes and DNA. The sample data list 400,000 to 650,000 distinct CDR3 sequences, and approximately 22% of these were observed just once. About 0.93% of the sample comes from the top ten. These records were also assigned to another study, of T cells expressing NK-cell markers.

Sequencing was done on a sample of CD4+ T cells sorted from blood. The receptors here all came from a woman between 18 and 29 years old in good health.

The V call is TRBV20-1, the J call TRBJ2-7; TRBD1 agrees at 8 bases. The V and J ends lost 3 bases and 1 base, in that order; junction bases with no gene match: 8. The germline CDR1 and CDR2 sequences are DFQATT and SNEGSKA (reference sequence). This CDR3 comprises 15 residues. In DNA, the CDR3 is TGCAGTGCTAGCCAGGGGGCTTTAGTGTCCTACGAGCAGTACTTC. This sequence encodes CSASQGALVSYEQYF.

The chain couples TRBV3-1 to TRBJ2-3; D ambiguous. The CDR3 covers 12 residues. V lost 6 bases, J lost 11 bases, and 15 bases lay in between. Germline loops: CDR1 LGHDT, CDR2 YNNKEL (reference sequence). CDR3 in amino acids: CASSSERRRQYF. CDR3 sequence (DNA): TGTGCCAGCAGTTCCGAACGGCGACGGCAGTATTTT.

The chain has TRBV18 and TRBJ2-7; D is possibly TRBD1 (5 bases). The length of the CDR3 is 15 residues. V dropped 1 base and J dropped 2 bases, with 12 bases sitting between them. Germline lookup yields CDR1 KGHSH and CDR2 LQKENI. The CDR3 is CASSPQFKGTYEQYF. In DNA form, the CDR3 reads TGTGCCAGCTCACCACAGTTTAAGGGGACCTACGAGCAGTACTTC.

This clonotype has only a few counts. The chain combines TRBV20-1 with TRBJ2-7, with TRBD2 matching 7 bases. The J segment lost 7 bases and the V segment lost 5 bases, leaving 5 bases of the junction unmatched. The CDR3 has 11 residues. Germline CDR1 reads DFQATT; CDR2 reads SNEGSKA (reference sequence). The CDR3 is CSAYWGGEQYF. The CDR3, as DNA: TGCAGTGCTTATTGGGGGGGGGAGCAGTACTTC.

The V gene is TRBV20-1, the J gene TRBJ2-1; 8 bases line up with TRBD2. Germline values: CDR1 DFQATT, CDR2 SNEGSKA (reference sequence). This CDR3 is built from 14 residues. After removal of 6 bases from V and 11 bases from J, the junction contained 15 bases not matched to a gene. CDR3 loop: CSATLGSGSYKQFF. The CDR3, as DNA: TGCAGTGCGACATTAGGGAGCGGGAGTTATAAGCAGTTCTTC.

This clonotype came up a few times. The chain carries TRBV4-3 and TRBJ1-1; TRBD1 is a possible D gene (6 bases). V lost 4 bases, J lost 2 bases, and 14 bases lay in between. The germline V gene encodes CDR1 LGHNA and CDR2 YSLEER. The CDR3 is 15 residues long. This chain's CDR3 is CASSLDDRTNTEAFF. The CDR3 nucleotides are TGCGCCAGCAGCCTGGACGACAGGACAAACACTGAAGCTTTCTTT.

This clonotype was seen repeatedly, ten times or more. The rearrangement joins TRBV20-1 to TRBJ1-5; 8 bases fit TRBD1. The CDR3 loop spans 14 amino acids. The V and J ends lost 4 bases and 5 bases, in that order; junction bases with no gene match: 7. Germline values: CDR1 DFQATT, CDR2 SNEGSKA (reference sequence). Written as DNA, the CDR3 is TGCAGTGCTAAGGACAGGGTGGGCGATCAGCCCCAGCATTTT. Translation: CSAKDRVGDQPQHF.

This clonotype has only a few counts. The genes are TRBV27 and TRBJ2-7, with D perhaps matching TRBD1 (6 bases). The CDR3 contains 14 residues. V was pared by 0 bases and J by 3 bases, with 9 bases between. The V gene's germline CDR1 is MNHEY and CDR2 SMNVEV (reference sequence). The CDR3 DNA reads TGTGCCAGCAGTTTATCGCAGGGGATCTACGAGCAGTACTTC. As protein: CASSLSQGIYEQYF.

This chain joins TRBV5-1 and TRBJ2-7; no clear D gene. The CDR3 loop spans 13 amino acids. Germline V gene lookup returns CDR1 SGHRS and CDR2 YFSETQ. V was clipped by 2 bases and J by 3 bases, with 9 bases between them. CDR3 loop: CASSFDNIYEQYF. CDR3 in DNA: TGCGCCAGCAGCTTCGACAACATCTACGAGCAGTACTTC.

The chain joins TRBV7-9 to TRBJ2-1; D gene unclear. Germline V gene data show CDR1 as SEHNR and CDR2 as FQNEAQ (reference sequence). V was cut by 6 bases and J by 10 bases, with 13 bases left in between. The CDR3 spans 12 residues. In DNA, the CDR3 is TGTGCCAGCAGATTCCCTTTCGGGGAGCAGTTCTTC. Its translation: CASRFPFGEQFF.

This chain connects TRBV5-5 to TRBJ1-6, with unresolved D. The germline V gene has CDR1 SGHKS and CDR2 YYEKEE (reference sequence). Trimming took 3 bases from V and 3 from J, leaving 7 bases between them. This CDR3 has 14 residues. The CDR3 is CASSWGGYNSPLHF. CDR3 nucleotide sequence: TGTGCCAGCAGCTGGGGTGGCTATAATTCACCCCTCCACTTT. The full variable domain, in which reference TRBV5-5 and TRBJ1-6 provide the parts outside the CDR3, is DAGVTQSPTHLIKTRGQQVTLRCSPISGHKSVSWYQQVLGQGPQFIFQYYEKEERGRGNFPDRFSARQFPNYSSELNVNALLLGDSALYLCASSWGGYNSPLHFGNGTRLTVT.

The chain uses TRBV9 and TRBJ2-7; tentatively, D is TRBD2 (6 bases). V was clipped by 2 bases and J by 7 bases, with 25 bases between them. The CDR3 is 17 residues long. Germline values: CDR1 SGDLS, CDR2 YYNGEE. The CDR3 bases are TGTGCCAGCAGCGTCGGGACTCCGGGACGGGTAAGGGAAGAGCAGTACTTC. Translating gives CASSVGTPGRVREEQYF.

This rearrangement joins TRBV15 to TRBJ2-7; unclear D gene. CDR1 LNHNV and CDR2 YYDKDF come from the germline V gene (reference sequence). The CDR3 has 9 residues. V was shortened by 5 bases and J by 6 bases, with 2 bases between the two germline ends. The CDR3 DNA is TGTGCCACCAGCCGCGAGCAGTACTTC. It specifies CATSREQYF.

There are a few counts of this clonotype. This chain links TRBV20-1 with TRBJ2-1; TRBD2 matches at 10 bases. Germline trimming cut 5 bases from V and 4 bases from J; bases unmatched to any gene: 5. Germline assignment: CDR1 DFQATT and CDR2 SNEGSKA (reference sequence). CDR3 length equals 14 residues. Here the CDR3 DNA reads TGCAGTGCTTGGACTAGCGGCTGGTACAATGAGCAGTTCTTC. This sequence encodes CSAWTSGWYNEQFF.

This chain joins TRBV6-5 and TRBJ2-1; TRBD2 aligns across 8 bases. V shed 3 bases, J shed 4 bases, and the junction held 8 bases outside the gene matches. Germline CDR1 is MNHEY and CDR2 is SVGAGI. CDR3 length equals 16 residues. CDR3 nucleotides: TGTGCCAGCAGTTATACCTCACTAGCGGTGTACAATGAGCAGTTCTTC. It codes for CASSYTSLAVYNEQFF.

The chain joins TRBV6-7 to TRBJ2-3, with D possibly being TRBD2 (6 bases). TRBV6-7 is given ORF status, its function remaining uncertain. The CDR3 has 15 amino acids. V gave up 7 bases and J gave up 2 bases, with 16 bases separating them. The CDR3 sequence: CASIWGAGPTDTQYF. In DNA form, the CDR3 reads TGTGCCAGCATCTGGGGTGCGGGGCCCACAGATACGCAGTATTTT.

This clonotype was counted many times. The chain links TRBV6-1 to TRBJ2-2; 9 nucleotides agree with TRBD2. In germline, CDR1 is MNHNS, CDR2 SASEGT. The V gene end was trimmed by 9 bases and the J gene end by 3 bases; junction bases not matched to a gene: 5. CDR3 size: 14 residues. CDR3 protein: CASRQRGDTGELFF. The CDR3 DNA reads TGTGCCAGTCGTCAGCGGGGGGACACCGGGGAGCTGTTTTTT.

This sequence joins TRBV9 and TRBJ2-2; D is uncertain. Germline CDR1 reads SGDLS; CDR2 reads YYNGEE. V was clipped by 0 bases and J by 2 bases, with 8 bases between them. The CDR3 sequence is 15 residues long. In DNA, the CDR3 is TGTGCCAGCAGCGTAGGGGCACACAACACCGGGGAGCTGTTTTTT. This gives the protein CASSVGAHNTGELFF.

Only a few counts were recorded for this clonotype. This chain connects TRBV5-1 to TRBJ2-5, with TRBD2 as a possible D gene (5 bases). CDR1 is SGHRS, CDR2 YFSETQ, per germline. CDR3 length: 16 amino acids. The V and J ends lost 3 bases and 5 bases respectively, with 20 bases between them. DNA of the CDR3: TGCGCCAGCAGCTCGACTATTCAACTCAGTTGGGAGACCCAGTACTTC. This translates into CASSSTIQLSWETQYF.

The chain employs TRBV12-3 or TRBV12-4 and TRBJ2-7; D is unclear. V was pared by 8 bases and J by 2 bases, with 13 bases between. The CDR3 contains 13 residues. The CDR3 DNA sequence: TGTGCCAGCTCTGGGAACATCCCCTACGAGCAGTACTTC. Amino acid sequence: CASSGNIPYEQYF.